The clone carrying this TCR beta chain was seen more than once but under ten times. Then a second PCR, running roughly 7 to 12 cycles, was carried out with a sample-barcoded 5' primer and a J-beta primer mix. TCRdb independently ran MiXCR on the 5' RACE reads; one entry per CDR3 protein. The sample consists of 750,000 to 950,000 distinct CDR3 sequences, approximately 53% of them appearing once. The source of the sample is a study of blood T cells in healthy people across ages. The donors, aged roughly 6 to 95, were healthy Caucasians from Russia. Each donor supplied around 9.6 milliliters of peripheral blood. CDR1 is KGHDR and CDR2 is SFDVKD in the germline V gene. The CDR3 covers 15 residues. V gave up 6 bases and J gave up 3 bases; unmatched junction bases: 7.

Input material: blood. The sequence derives from a man of 80 years or more in good health. V gene TRBV24-1 combines with J gene TRBJ1-5, with TRBD1 matching 7 bases. This CDR3 is CATSQTGKVNQPQHF. DNA for the CDR3: TGTGCCACCAGTCAGACAGGGAAGGTCAATCAGCCCCAGCATTTT.